What follows is one TCR beta chain and its context. Its antigen remains unidentified. CDR1 and CDR2 from the germline V gene are SGHVS and FQNEAQ. The CDR3 spans 16 residues. The method, 5' RACE with UMI labels, was used to prepare the TRB cDNA libraries. Reprocessing the 5' RACE reads, TCRdb reports a single entry for every CDR3 protein and omits DNA. Its listing shows 150,000 or so distinct CDR3 sequences. This specimen comes from a study of CXCR3-negative and CXCR3-positive naive CD8 T cells. Whole-study context: Each library held about 1.5 +/- 0.3 million TRB reads, about 140 million in total. Whole-study findings and limits: Hydrophobicity was higher for TRB CDR3s found in CXCR3-positive naive cells than in CXCR3-negative naive cells. Similar levels of surface CD5 were seen between naive subsets; TCR strength was inferred from TRB CDR3 properties. Sequencing showed both naive subsets with comparably high diversity, and memory CD8+ cells much lower.

The sequence derives from a human donor in good health. Some clones in this sample may be carry-over from other donors' samples. The genes are TRBV7-8 and TRBJ2-2; TCRdb's D call of TRBD1 is untestable without DNA. What was sequenced was naive CXCR3- CD8+ T cells from blood. Described subset: CD45RO-CCR7+CD27+CD95- naive CD8+ T cells lacking CXCR3 (TNR3-). The CDR3 loop reads CASSWDRGVVTGELFF.